Listed here are 10 T cell receptor beta chains from one sample, sequenced in a study of tumor and adjacent non-tumor tissue in lung cancer. This sample's RNA came from whole unsorted tissue. More than 3 cm separated this lung sample from the edge of the tumor. TCRbeta libraries were built with three rounds of nested PCR, modified from ARM-PCR. TCRdb independently ran MiXCR on the multiplex PCR reads; one entry per CDR3 protein. This table holds 47,000 or so distinct CDR3 sequences, roughly two thirds found once. Source material: distant non-tumor lung tissue. Source of these receptors: a woman in her 70s with non-small cell lung cancer.

V usage is TRBV7-9 and J usage is TRBJ2-5; the D is unclear. Germline values: CDR1 SEHNR, CDR2 FQNEAQ (reference sequence). V was shortened by 1 base and J by 1 base, with 16 bases between the two germline ends. The CDR3 is 17 residues long. CDR3 DNA sequence: TGTGCCAGCAGCTTAGTTAGGTTCACAGAGACCCAAGAGACCCAGTACTTC. Its translation is CASSLVRFTETQETQYF.

Notes on this clonotype: Mismatch with germline at one junction end may stem from a read error. This chain links TRBV12-3 or TRBV12-4 with TRBJ2-1, with D perhaps matching TRBD2 (5 bases). CDR3 length: 14 amino acids. The CDR3 here is CACSRGPSRNEQFF. CDR3 in DNA: TGTGCCTGCAGTCGCGGGCCAAGTAGGAATGAGCAGTTCTTC.

This clonotype has only a few counts. A much larger clone lies one base from this, so it may be a read error. The missing conserved phenylalanine or tryptophan at the end of this CDR3 makes a read error likely. The rearrangement uses TRBV30 and TRBJ1-1; D is perhaps TRBD1 (6 bases). CDR1 is GTSNPN and CDR2 is SVGIG in the germline V gene (reference sequence). This CDR3 region has 12 residues. V gave up 4 bases and J gave up 6 bases, with 12 bases separating them. The CDR3 DNA is TGTGCCTGGACGAGGGGGGCCGCTGAAGCTTTCTCT. Amino acid sequence: CAWTRGAAEAFS.

Concerning this clonotype itself: This may be a read error, as it is one base from a much larger clone. The chain uses TRBV5-1 and TRBJ2-3, with D perhaps given as TRBD1 or TRBD2 (5 bases each). V gave up 6 bases and J gave up 0 bases, with 20 bases separating them. The length of the CDR3 is 17 residues. Germline V CDR1 and CDR2: SGHRS, YFSETQ. The CDR3 sequence: CASNFGASAESTDTQYF. The CDR3 bases are TGCGCCAGCAACTTCGGGGCGTCGGCGGAGAGCACAGATACGCAGTATTTT.

This clonotype was picked up a small number of times. It may be a read error: a sequence one base away is much more abundant. This sequence joins TRBV6-5 and TRBJ1-2; D may be TRBD1 (6 bases). The V end was cut by 10 bases, the J end by 7 bases, with 19 bases between. Germline lookup yields CDR1 MNHEY and CDR2 SVGAGI. This CDR3 is 13 amino acids long. CDR3 loop: CANLKGGGVGYTF. The CDR3, as DNA: TGTGCCAACCTCAAGGGAGGGGGAGTTGGCTACACCTTC.

The chain is built from TRBV7-9 and TRBJ1-5; 7 bases fit TRBD1. The DNA end lines up better with TRBJ2-3; the J call may be wrong. The CDR3 extends over 16 amino acids. The V gene's germline CDR1 is SEHNR and CDR2 FQNEAQ (reference sequence). Written as DNA, the CDR3 is TGTGCCAGTAGTTTATATACAGGGGCGGAGGATCAGCCCCAGTATTTT. The encoded protein is CASSLYTGAEDQPQYF.

This clonotype was seen many times. This sequence joins TRBV10-3 and TRBJ2-3; D might be TRBD1 or TRBD2, each matching 5 bases. The germline V gene encodes CDR1 ENHRY and CDR2 SYGVKD. The ends were cut back, 7 bases at V and 4 bases at J, with 15 bases in the middle. The length of the CDR3 is 14 residues. In DNA form, the CDR3 reads TGTGCCATCAAGAAAGGGGTGGGGGCAGATACGCAGTATTTT. It is translated as CAIKKGVGADTQYF.

There are a few counts of this clonotype. Just one base apart from a much larger clone, this may be a read error. CDR3 sequence reads: CASSWCSLGGYTF. DNA of the CDR3: TGTGCCAGCAGCTGGTGTAGCCTCGGGGGCTACACCTTC. This chain uses TRBV11-2 with TRBJ1-2; D remains ambiguous. CDR3 size: 13 residues. The V and J ends lost 4 bases and 8 bases respectively, with 14 bases between them. The V gene's germline CDR1 is SGHAT and CDR2 FQNNGV. Based on the CDR3 plus reference TRBV11-2 and TRBJ1-2, the full variable domain is EAGVAQSPRYKIIEKRQSVAFWCNPISGHATLYWYQQILGQGPKLLIQFQNNGVVDDSQLPKDRFSAERLKGVDSTLKIQPAKLEDSAVYLCASSWCSLGGYTFGSGTRLTVV.

As to this clonotype: This may be a read error, as it is one base from a much larger clone. The chain uses TRBV6-5 and TRBJ2-1; 7 nucleotides align to TRBD2. The V gene's germline CDR1 is MNHEY and CDR2 SVGAGI. Trimming took 5 bases from V and 6 from J; bases not matched to a gene: 10. This CDR3 spans 15 amino acids. The chain's CDR3 is CASSGGGVYCNEQFF. Written as DNA, the CDR3 is TGTGCCAGCAGTGGCGGGGGAGTCTACTGCAATGAGCAGTTCTTC.

In this sample, this clonotype is medium-sized. This chain joins TRBV28 and TRBJ2-5; D assignment may be TRBD1 or TRBD2 (5 bases each). The CDR3 is 13 amino acids. Germline CDR1 and CDR2: MDHEN and SYDVKM. V was trimmed by 5 bases and J by 4 bases, leaving 11 bases between them. CDR3 region: CASSGGTTETQYF. Written as DNA, the CDR3 is TGTGCCAGCAGTGGGGGAACCACAGAGACCCAGTACTTC.